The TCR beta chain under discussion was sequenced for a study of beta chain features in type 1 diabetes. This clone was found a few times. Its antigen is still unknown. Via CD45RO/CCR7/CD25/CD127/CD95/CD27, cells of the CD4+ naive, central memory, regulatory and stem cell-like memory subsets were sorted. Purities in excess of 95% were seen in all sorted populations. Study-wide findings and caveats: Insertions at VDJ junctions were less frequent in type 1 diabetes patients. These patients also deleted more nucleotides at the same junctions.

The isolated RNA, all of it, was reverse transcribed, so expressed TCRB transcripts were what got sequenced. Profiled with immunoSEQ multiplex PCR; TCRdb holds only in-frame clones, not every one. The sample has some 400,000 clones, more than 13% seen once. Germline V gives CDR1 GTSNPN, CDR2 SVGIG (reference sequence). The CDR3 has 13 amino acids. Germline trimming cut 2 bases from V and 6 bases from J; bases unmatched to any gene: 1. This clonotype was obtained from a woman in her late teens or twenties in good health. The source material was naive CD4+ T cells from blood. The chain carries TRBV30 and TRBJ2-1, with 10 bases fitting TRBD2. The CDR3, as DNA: TGTGCCTGGAGTAGCGGGAGGGTCAATGAGCAGTTCTTC. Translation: CAWSSGRVNEQFF.